This T cell receptor beta chain was found in a study of T cells in Graves' hyperthyroidism and ophthalmopathy. Notes on the study in general: Most expanded thyroid clonotypes above 0.001 also appeared in blood.

Authors of the study amplified TCR beta CDR3 regions from RNA transcripts. The TCR CDR3 first-round RT-PCR relied on the HTBI primer set. Using its own MiXCR run on the multiplex PCR reads, TCRdb lists one record per CDR3 protein. The sample carries hundreds of thousands of distinct CDR3 sequences, under 45% recorded once. V shed 4 bases, J shed 4 bases, and the junction held 8 bases outside the gene matches. The germline gives CDR1 LNHDA, CDR2 SQIVND (reference sequence). This CDR3 has 15 residues. Turning to this clonotype: The antigen is not known.

Clinical symptoms, serum thyroxine, TRAb, thyroid ultrasound and orbital computed tomography informed diagnoses. This rearrangement joins TRBV19 to TRBJ2-7; 9 bases are shared with TRBD1. Material: blood. This receptor was taken from a woman aged 40 to 49 with Graves' hyperthyroidism. The CDR3 DNA sequence: TGTGCCAGTAGTAGAAGGACAGGGGATAGGTACGAGCAGTACTTC. Translation: CASSRRTGDRYEQYF.